The rows below give T cell receptor beta chains drawn from one sample of a study of T cells in pancreatic ductal adenocarcinoma. The assay was immunoSEQ multiplex PCR, and TCRdb's table has in-frame clones only and misses some. The sample carries roughly 100,000 clones, about 95% recorded once. Sample: PBMCs. The receptors originated from a human donor with pancreatic ductal adenocarcinoma. Both conserved end residues are part of each CDR3. A D gene is named only where the DNA matches it firmly. A row's size may be missing; if present it is once, few, many or a size class.

-	TRBV29-1	TRBJ2-2	-	TGCAGCGTCGGAGGGGGCGACACCGGGGAGCTGTTTTTT	CSVGGGDTGELFF
-	TRBV30	TRBJ2-1	-	TGTGCCTGGAGTGCCCCGGGACAATACAATGAGCAGTTCTTC	CAWSAPGQYNEQFF
-	TRBV19	TRBJ1-2	-	TGTGCCAGCCTGCCAACGGGGAACCACTATGGCTACACCTTC	CASLPTGNHYGYTF
TRBD2	TRBV10-3	TRBJ2-3	-	TGTGCCATCAGTAGCGGGAGGGCGGCAGATACGCAGTATTTT	CAISSGRAADTQYF
TRBD2	TRBV11-1	TRBJ2-1	once	TGTGCCAGCAGCCAGGGGACTAGCGGCTACAATGAGCAGTTCTTC	CASSQGTSGYNEQFF
TRBD1	TRBV7-2	TRBJ1-2	-	TGTGCCAGCAGCGCCCGACAGGGGGGCGTATATGGCTACACCTTC	CASSARQGGVYGYTF
TRBD1	TRBV28	TRBJ1-3	-	TGTGCCAGCAGTTACGGGACAGGGGGCTCAAACACCATATATTTT	CASSYGTGGSNTIYF
-	TRBV9	TRBJ2-3	-	TGTGCCAGCAGCGCCGGCAGGCAACGCACAGATACGCAGTATTTT	CASSAGRQRTDTQYF
TRBD2	TRBV5-1	TRBJ2-3	-	TGCGCCAGCAGCTTGGGTAGCGGGCCAGATACGCAGTATTTT	CASSLGSGPDTQYF
TRBD2	TRBV5-1	TRBJ2-3	-	TGCGCCAGCAGTGCTAGCGCGGGAGGAGAAGGGACGCAGTATTTT	CASSASAGGEGTQYF
-	TRBV7-9	TRBJ2-7	-	TGTGCCAGCAGCTTGGGGTCGGGAGTCGGTTACGAGCAGTACTTC	CASSLGSGVGYEQYF
TRBD2	TRBV29-1	TRBJ2-5	-	TGCAGCGTTGTTCTGGCGGGAGGGCCGGGCGAGACCCAGTACTTC	CSVVLAGGPGETQYF
-	TRBV11-1	TRBJ2-5	once	TGTGCCAGCAGCTTTAGCCGGCAGACCCAGTACTTC	CASSFSRQTQYF
TRBD2	TRBV5-8	TRBJ2-2	once	TGTGCCAGCAGCCCGGAAAGTCTAGCGGCGAACACCGGGGAGCTGTTTTTT	CASSPESLAANTGELFF
-	TRBV6-5	TRBJ1-3	-	TGTGCCAGCAGTAGAGATCTAAACTCTGGAAACACCATATATTTT	CASSRDLNSGNTIYF
TRBD2	TRBV2	TRBJ2-1	-	TGTGCCAGCACCTACGGACTAGGCTACAATGAGCAGTTCTTC	CASTYGLGYNEQFF
-	TRBV6-5	TRBJ1-1	-	TGTGCCAGCAGTTACTCGATTGAGCAGGGTTCTGAAGCTTTCTTT	CASSYSIEQGSEAFF
-	TRBV14	TRBJ1-3	once	TGTGCCAGCAGCCAATTTCCCCTCGACCGTTTAGCGGGAAGTGGAAACACCATATATTTT	CASSQFPLDRLAGSGNTIYF
TRBD2	TRBV4-2	TRBJ2-3	-	TGTGCCAGCAGCCAAGTGGGGGGACTAGCAAACACAGATACGCAGTATTTT	CASSQVGGLANTDTQYF
-	TRBV7-2	TRBJ2-3	-	TGTGCCAGCAGCACCAGGGAAGATACGCAGTATTTT	CASSTREDTQYF
-	TRBV6-5	TRBJ2-7	-	TGTGCCAGCAGTGCCTACGACGAGCAGTACTTC	CASSAYDEQYF
TRBD2	TRBV4-2	TRBJ2-7	-	TGTGCCAGCAGCCAAGATTTGCGGGAGGCCTACGAGCAGTACTTC	CASSQDLREAYEQYF
-	TRBV18	TRBJ2-2	-	TGTGCCAGCCCCAGGGCCTCCGGGGAGCTGTTTTTT	CASPRASGELFF
-	TRBV19	TRBJ2-7	-	TGTGCCAGTAGTACCCGACAGAGATACTACGAGCAGTACTTC	CASSTRQRYYEQYF
TRBD1	TRBV19	TRBJ1-2	-	TGTGCCAGTAGTCCCGGACAGGACACTCACTATGGCTACACCTTC	CASSPGQDTHYGYTF
-	TRBV18	TRBJ2-3	-	TGTGCCAGCTCACCGGCTAGCGAGAATACGCAGTATTTT	CASSPASENTQYF
-	TRBV18	TRBJ2-1	-	TGTGCCAGCTCAGAGAGACTAGTAGGGGACAATGAGCAGTTCTTC	CASSERLVGDNEQFF
TRBD1	TRBV10-3	TRBJ2-7	-	TGTGCCATCAGGACAGGGGGGACCTACGAGCAGTACTTC	CAIRTGGTYEQYF
TRBD1	TRBV5-1	TRBJ1-4	-	TGCGCCAGCAGCGTACAGGGGCAACCTAATGAAAAACTGTTTTTT	CASSVQGQPNEKLFF
TRBD1	TRBV30	TRBJ1-2	-	TGTGCCTGTTCCCGGGACAGAGACTATGGCTACACCTTC	CACSRDRDYGYTF
TRBD1	TRBV29-1	TRBJ2-3	-	TGCAGCGTTGTGGGACAGGGATGGGATACGCAGTATTTT	CSVVGQGWDTQYF
TRBD2	TRBV7-2	TRBJ2-7	-	TGTGCCAGCAGCTTAGTTAGCGGGACGAACTACGAGCAGTACTTC	CASSLVSGTNYEQYF
-	TRBV6-1	TRBJ2-6	-	TGTGCCAGCATTCAGCAGGGTGCCGGGGCCAACGTCCTGACTTTC	CASIQQGAGANVLTF
TRBD2	TRBV27	TRBJ2-7	-	TGTGCCAGCAGCCTGGGGACTAGCGGAACCTACGAGCAGTACTTC	CASSLGTSGTYEQYF
TRBD2	TRBV7-7	TRBJ2-7	-	TGTGCCAGCAGCCCAAATAGCGGGAGCTACGAGCAGTACTTC	CASSPNSGSYEQYF
-	TRBV6-5	TRBJ2-1	-	TGTGCCAGCAGTCCAAACTCTTTACCTCGCGATGAGCAGTTCTTC	CASSPNSLPRDEQFF
TRBD2	TRBV11-2	TRBJ2-7	-	TGTGCCAGCAGACCCATTAGCGGGAGGGCCTACGAGCAGTACTTC	CASRPISGRAYEQYF
TRBD1	TRBV11-3	TRBJ1-4	-	TGTGCCAGCAGCTTAGTAGGGACAGGGGATGAAAAACTGTTTTTT	CASSLVGTGDEKLFF
TRBD1	TRBV7-9	TRBJ2-5	-	TGTGCCAGCAGCTCGGGACAGCTAGAGACCCAGTACTTC	CASSSGQLETQYF
TRBD2	TRBV6-5	TRBJ2-5	-	TGTGCCAGCAGTCCACGACTAGCTGGGACCCAGTACTTC	CASSPRLAGTQYF
-	TRBV7-2	TRBJ1-1	-	TGTGCCAGCAGCTTAGTTGTGGGGGGGAACACTGAAGCTTTCTTT	CASSLVVGGNTEAFF
TRBD2	TRBV5-1	TRBJ2-4	-	TGCGCCAGCAGCTTGGCCCTAGCGGGAGGAAGCGAAAACATTCAGTACTTC	CASSLALAGGSENIQYF
TRBD2	TRBV4-1	TRBJ2-1	-	TGCGCCAGCAGCTCGACCCGACTAGCGGGATTTGAGCAGTTCTTC	CASSSTRLAGFEQFF
-	TRBV6-1	TRBJ1-3	-	TGTGCCAGCAGTGAACGAGGAGCTGGAAACACCATATATTTT	CASSERGAGNTIYF
-	TRBV18	TRBJ2-5	-	TGTGCCAGCTCACCACCGGCGAGCGTTGAGACCCAGTACTTC	CASSPPASVETQYF
TRBD1	TRBV9	TRBJ2-3	-	TGTGCCAGCAGCGTAGGAGGGACAGGCCGCACAGATACGCAGTATTTT	CASSVGGTGRTDTQYF